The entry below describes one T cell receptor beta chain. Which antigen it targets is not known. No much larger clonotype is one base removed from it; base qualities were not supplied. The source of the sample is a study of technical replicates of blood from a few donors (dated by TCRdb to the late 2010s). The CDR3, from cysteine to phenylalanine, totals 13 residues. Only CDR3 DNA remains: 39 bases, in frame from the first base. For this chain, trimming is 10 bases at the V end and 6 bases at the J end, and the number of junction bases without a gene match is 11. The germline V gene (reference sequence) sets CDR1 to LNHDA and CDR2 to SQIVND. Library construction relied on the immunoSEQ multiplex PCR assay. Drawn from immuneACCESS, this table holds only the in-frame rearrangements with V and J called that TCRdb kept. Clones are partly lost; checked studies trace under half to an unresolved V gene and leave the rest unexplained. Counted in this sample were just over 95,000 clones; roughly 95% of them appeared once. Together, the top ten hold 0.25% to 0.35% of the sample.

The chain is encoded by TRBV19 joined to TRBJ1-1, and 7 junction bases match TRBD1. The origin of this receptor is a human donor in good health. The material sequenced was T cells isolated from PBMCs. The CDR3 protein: CATIGQVPAEAFF. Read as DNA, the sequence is TGTGCCACTATAGGACAGGTCCCCGCTGAAGCTTTCTTT.